Listed below are T cell receptor beta chains from one sample, sequenced in a study of cytomegalovirus exposure and HLA in healthy donors. The assay was immunoSEQ multiplex PCR, and TCRdb's table has in-frame clones only and misses some. In the table there are over 130,000 clones, 70% to 85% of which are singletons. The sequenced material came from PBMCs. Source of these receptors: a man between 40 and 49 years old in good health and CMV-seronegative. Each CDR3 is given with its conserved first and last residue. A D gene is named only where the DNA matches it firmly. Clone size is not always given. Where it is, it says once, few, many or a class for expanded clones.

d_call | j_call | clone_size | v_call | cdr3_nt | cdr3_aa
TRBD2 | TRBJ2-2 | - | TRBV5-6 | TGTGCCAGCAGCTTGGCCCCAGATTGGACTAGCGGGGACACCGGGGAGCTGTTTTTT | CASSLAPDWTSGDTGELFF
- | TRBJ2-1 | - | TRBV27 | TGTGCCAGCAGTTTATCAGGACAGGGAGGGTGGAATGAGCAGTTCTTC | CASSLSGQGGWNEQFF
TRBD2 | TRBJ2-7 | - | TRBV9 | TGTGCCAGCAGCGCTCTCGCCGGGACTAGCGGCGACGAGCAGTACTTC | CASSALAGTSGDEQYF
TRBD1 | TRBJ1-2 | - | TRBV2 | TGTGCCAGCAGTGATCAGGACAGGGGCTTTGGCTACACCTTC | CASSDQDRGFGYTF
TRBD2 | TRBJ2-1 | - | TRBV27 | TGTGCCAGCAGAGCGGGACTAGCGGGGAGCTCCTACAATGAGCAGTTCTTC | CASRAGLAGSSYNEQFF
TRBD1 | TRBJ2-7 | - | TRBV6-5 | TGTGCCAGCAGTAAGGGACAGGGGGAGGAGTACTTC | CASSKGQGEEYF
- | TRBJ2-1 | once | TRBV15 | TGTGCCACCAGGGAGGGGTCGGGGCCCTTTTCCTACAATGAGCAGTTCTTC | CATREGSGPFSYNEQFF
- | TRBJ2-1 | - | TRBV7-2 | TGTGCCAGCAGCCAGCAGGGCCCCCTCTACAATGAGCAGTTCTTC | CASSQQGPLYNEQFF
TRBD2 | TRBJ2-7 | - | TRBV5-4 | TGTGCCAGCAGCTTAATAACAAGCGGGGGATCCTACGAGCAGTACTTC | CASSLITSGGSYEQYF
- | TRBJ2-1 | - | TRBV5-1 | TGCGCCAGCAGCTTGAACCAGGGAGGAGCCTACAATGAGCAGTTCTTC | CASSLNQGGAYNEQFF
TRBD1 | TRBJ1-6 | - | TRBV4-1 | TGCGCCAGCAGCCAGGCGGGGACAGGGGGTAATTCACCCCTCCACTTT | CASSQAGTGGNSPLHF
- | TRBJ2-1 | - | TRBV5-8 | TGTGCCAGCAGCTCGGCGGGGCAGTCACGCAATGAGCAGTTCTTC | CASSSAGQSRNEQFF
- | TRBJ2-3 | - | TRBV28 | TGTGCCAGCAGTTTAACTAGCAGGACAGATACGCAGTATTTT | CASSLTSRTDTQYF
TRBD1 | TRBJ2-5 | - | TRBV27 | TGTGCCGGCAGTCCGTCCCGGGACAGGGTTGGGGGAGAGACCCAGTACTTC | CAGSPSRDRVGGETQYF
TRBD1 | TRBJ2-5 | - | TRBV7-2 | TGTGCCAGCAGCTTAGGCAGGGGGCTAGAAGAGACCCAGTACTTC | CASSLGRGLEETQYF
TRBD2 | TRBJ2-3 | - | TRBV19 | TGTGCCAGTAGAACCGGGACTAGGGCGTATACGCAGTATTTT | CASRTGTRAYTQYF
- | TRBJ2-6 | - | TRBV4-3 | TGCGCCAGCAGCCAGAACAGGGCTGGGGCCAACGTCCTGACTTTC | CASSQNRAGANVLTF
- | TRBJ2-3 | few | TRBV5-1 | TGCGCCTCCTCCCAGCGGTACATTGGCACAGATACGCAGTATTTT | CASSQRYIGTDTQYF
TRBD1 | TRBJ2-7 | - | TRBV14 | TGTGCCAGCAGTCCGATGCGACAGGGGGCCGTTGGCGAGCAGTACTTC | CASSPMRQGAVGEQYF
TRBD1 | TRBJ2-3 | - | TRBV2 | TGTGCCAGCAGTGAAGCGACAGGGGGCATGGTAGATACGCAGTATTTT | CASSEATGGMVDTQYF
TRBD1 | TRBJ2-7 | - | TRBV5-1 | TGCGCCAGCAGCCTCGGACAGGGGCCTTACGAGCAGTACTTC | CASSLGQGPYEQYF
- | TRBJ2-3 | - | TRBV7-6 | TGTGCCAGCAGCTTAGAACGGGCAGATACGCAGTATTTT | CASSLERADTQYF
TRBD1 | TRBJ2-7 | - | TRBV18 | TGTGCCAGCTCAGGAGGACAGGGACCCTACGAGCAGTACTTC | CASSGGQGPYEQYF
- | TRBJ2-4 | - | TRBV5-1 | TGCGCCAGCAGCTTGCAGGGGGGTTTAGCCAAAAACATTCAGTACTTC | CASSLQGGLAKNIQYF
- | TRBJ1-3 | few | TRBV15 | TGTGCCACCGCCGACAGAAACACCATATATTTT | CATADRNTIYF
- | TRBJ2-5 | - | TRBV5-1 | TGCGCCAGCAGCTTGGATGACAGAACACTCCAAGAGACCCAGTACTTC | CASSLDDRTLQETQYF
TRBD2 | TRBJ2-7 | - | TRBV11-2 | TGTGCCAGCAGCATTTCGGGCGGGAGCTCCTACGAGCAGTACTTC | CASSISGGSSYEQYF
TRBD1 | TRBJ1-1 | - | TRBV6-5 | TGTGCCAGCAGGTCCGGGACAGTCAACACTGAAGCTTTCTTT | CASRSGTVNTEAFF
- | TRBJ2-1 | - | TRBV29-1 | TGCAGCGTTGGGGGGACACCGACCTACAATGAGCAGTTCTTC | CSVGGTPTYNEQFF
TRBD1 | TRBJ1-1 | - | TRBV5-1 | TGCGCCAGCAGCTTCCGAGGGGGCCAGGACACTGAAGCTTTCTTT | CASSFRGGQDTEAFF
TRBD1 | TRBJ1-6 | - | TRBV27 | TGTGCCAGCAGTCCTCTGACAGGGCTCTATAATTCACCCCTCCACTTT | CASSPLTGLYNSPLHF
TRBD1 | TRBJ1-3 | - | TRBV29-1 | TGCAGCGTTGCCGGGACAGGGTTCGCTGGAAACACCATATATTTT | CSVAGTGFAGNTIYF
- | TRBJ1-1 | few | TRBV19 | TGTGCCAGTAGTTGGACTGGGAACACTGAAGCTTTCTTT | CASSWTGNTEAFF
- | TRBJ1-6 | - | TRBV6-1 | TGTGCCAGCAGTGAAGAAAAAAAGGGACTGCTACTCTCCTATAATTCACCCCTCCACTTT | CASSEEKKGLLLSYNSPLHF
TRBD1 | TRBJ2-7 | - | TRBV7-9 | TGTGCCAGCAGCTTAGTGGGACAGGGGACCTACGAGCAGTACTTC | CASSLVGQGTYEQYF
- | TRBJ2-2 | - | TRBV14 | TGTGCCAGCAGCCAAGCCCCTAACGGGGAGCTGTTTTTT | CASSQAPNGELFF
- | TRBJ2-6 | - | TRBV5-1 | TGCGCCAGCTTTTCGGGGGATCTTGGGGCCAACGTCCTGACTTTC | CASFSGDLGANVLTF
TRBD1 | TRBJ2-1 | once | TRBV18 | TGTGCCAGCTCACCGCTTCAGACAGGGGGCAGGAATGAGCAGTTCTTC | CASSPLQTGGRNEQFF
TRBD1 | TRBJ1-6 | - | TRBV6-6 | TGTGCCAGCAGCAGACAGGGGCCCGAAAATTCACCCCTCCACTTT | CASSRQGPENSPLHF
- | TRBJ2-7 | - | TRBV30 | TGTGCCTGGAGTGTACAACCCAGGGCCTACGAGCAGTACTTC | CAWSVQPRAYEQYF
- | TRBJ2-7 | - | TRBV5-1 | TGCGCCAGCAGCTTGGAATCCTGGGGGCTTCGCGAGCAGTACTTC | CASSLESWGLREQYF
- | TRBJ2-2 | - | TRBV5-1 | TGCGCCAGCAGCTCGCAGGGCTCGAACACCGGGGAGCTGTTTTTT | CASSSQGSNTGELFF
TRBD1 | TRBJ1-2 | once | TRBV27 | TGTGCCAGCAGTGCCGACAGGGGGGGGGTCTATGGCTACACCTTC | CASSADRGGVYGYTF
- | TRBJ1-6 | - | TRBV9 | TGTGCCAGCAGCGCGCCGGGGGGGATTTCACCCCTCCACTTT | CASSAPGGISPLHF
TRBD2 | TRBJ2-1 | once | TRBV4-1 | TGCGCCAGCGCCCCAACTAGCGGTAACTACAATGAGCAGTTCTTC | CASAPTSGNYNEQFF
- | TRBJ2-5 | - | TRBV11-2 | TGTGCCAGCAGCTTAAATGAGGTCCAGTACTTC | CASSLNEVQYF
TRBD1 | TRBJ1-6 | - | TRBV9 | TGTGCCAGCAGCGCAGGGGGCGGATCACCCCTCCACTTT | CASSAGGGSPLHF
- | TRBJ2-1 | - | TRBV15 | TGTGCCACCAGCAGAGATCGTTTAAGAGAGTTCTTC | CATSRDRLREFF
TRBD1 | TRBJ2-2 | - | TRBV18 | TGTGCCAGCTCACCGGGACAGGGCCACACCGGGGAGCTGTTTTTT | CASSPGQGHTGELFF
TRBD2 | TRBJ2-7 | - | TRBV5-1 | TGCGCCAGCAGCTCTTCGGGGGGGGCCTACGAGCAGTACTTC | CASSSSGGAYEQYF